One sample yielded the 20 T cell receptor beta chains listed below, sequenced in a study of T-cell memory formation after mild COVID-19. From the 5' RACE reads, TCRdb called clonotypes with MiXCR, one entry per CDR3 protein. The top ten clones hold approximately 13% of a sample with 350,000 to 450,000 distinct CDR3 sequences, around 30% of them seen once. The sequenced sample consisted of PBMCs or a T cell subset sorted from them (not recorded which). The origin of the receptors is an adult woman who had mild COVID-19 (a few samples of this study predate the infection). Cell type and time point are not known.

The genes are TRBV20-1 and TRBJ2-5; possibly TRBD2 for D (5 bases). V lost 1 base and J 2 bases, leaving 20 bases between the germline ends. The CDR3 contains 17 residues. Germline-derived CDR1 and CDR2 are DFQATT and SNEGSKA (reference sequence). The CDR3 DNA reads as TGCAGTGCTAGAGGTTCCCCGGACTTAGGCCCACAAGAGACCCAGTACTTC. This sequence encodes CSARGSPDLGPQETQYF.

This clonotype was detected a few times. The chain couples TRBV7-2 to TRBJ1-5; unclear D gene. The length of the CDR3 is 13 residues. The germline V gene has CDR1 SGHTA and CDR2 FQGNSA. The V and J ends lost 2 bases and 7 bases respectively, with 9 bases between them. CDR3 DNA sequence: TGTGCCAGCAGCTTACACTACGGCCAGCCCCAGCATTTT. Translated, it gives CASSLHYGQPQHF.

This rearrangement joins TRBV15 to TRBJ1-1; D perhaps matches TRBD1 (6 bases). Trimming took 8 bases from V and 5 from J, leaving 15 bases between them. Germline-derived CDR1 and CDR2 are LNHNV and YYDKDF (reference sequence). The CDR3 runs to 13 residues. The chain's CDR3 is CATRDIRRTEAFF. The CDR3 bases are TGTGCCACCCGGGACATTAGGAGAACTGAAGCTTTCTTT.

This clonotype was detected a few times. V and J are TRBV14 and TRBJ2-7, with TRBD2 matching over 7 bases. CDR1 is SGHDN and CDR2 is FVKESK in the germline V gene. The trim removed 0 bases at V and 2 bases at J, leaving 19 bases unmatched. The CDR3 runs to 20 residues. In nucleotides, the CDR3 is TGTGCCAGCAGCCAAGACCACACGGTTGGCTGGGGGGAGGGGCCCTACGAGCAGTACTTC. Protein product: CASSQDHTVGWGEGPYEQYF. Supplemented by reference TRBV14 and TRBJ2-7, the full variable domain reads EAGVTQFPSHSVIEKGQTVTLRCDPISGHDNLYWYRRVMGKEIKFLLHFVKESKQDESGMPNNRFLAERTGGTYSTLKVQPAELEDSGVYFCASSQDHTVGWGEGPYEQYFGPGTRLTVT.

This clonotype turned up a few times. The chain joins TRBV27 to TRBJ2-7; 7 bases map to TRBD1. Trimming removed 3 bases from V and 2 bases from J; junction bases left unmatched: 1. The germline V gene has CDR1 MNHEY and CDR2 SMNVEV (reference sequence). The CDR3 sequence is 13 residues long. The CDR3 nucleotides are TGTGCCAGCAGTTTCGACAGGGCCTACGAGCAGTACTTC. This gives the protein CASSFDRAYEQYF.

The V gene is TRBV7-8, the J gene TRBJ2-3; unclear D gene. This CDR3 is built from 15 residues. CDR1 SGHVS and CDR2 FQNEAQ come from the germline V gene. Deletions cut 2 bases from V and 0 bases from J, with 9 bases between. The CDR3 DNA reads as TGTGCCAGCAGCTTACACGCGACTAGCACAGATACGCAGTATTTT. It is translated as CASSLHATSTDTQYF. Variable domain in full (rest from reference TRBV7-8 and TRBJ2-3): GAGVSQSPRYKVAKRGQDVALRCDPISGHVSLFWYQQALGQGPEFLTYFQNEAQLDKSGLPSDRFFAERPEGSVSTLKIQRTQQEDSAVYLCASSLHATSTDTQYFGPGTRLTVL.

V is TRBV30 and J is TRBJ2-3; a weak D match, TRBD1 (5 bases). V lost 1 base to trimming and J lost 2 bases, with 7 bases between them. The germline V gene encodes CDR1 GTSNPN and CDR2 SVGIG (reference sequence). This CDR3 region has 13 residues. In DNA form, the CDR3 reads TGTGCCTGGAGTGAGGGGTTCACAGATACGCAGTATTTT. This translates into CAWSEGFTDTQYF.

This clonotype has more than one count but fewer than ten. The CDR3 protein is CASSSTGGDTGELFF. The CDR3 DNA follows: TGTGCCAGCAGCTCGACAGGGGGGGATACCGGGGAGCTGTTTTTT. This rearrangement joins TRBV5-4 to TRBJ2-2; TRBD1 aligns across 9 bases. The CDR3 has 15 residues. J lost 5 bases, V lost 3 bases, and 5 bases had no gene match. The germline V gene has CDR1 SGHNT and CDR2 YYREEE (reference sequence).

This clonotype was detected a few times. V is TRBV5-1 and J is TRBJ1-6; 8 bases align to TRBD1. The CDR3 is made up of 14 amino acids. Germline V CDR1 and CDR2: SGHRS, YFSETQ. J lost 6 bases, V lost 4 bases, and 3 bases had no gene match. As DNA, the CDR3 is TGCGCCAGCAGCGGGGACAGGCGTAATTCACCCCTCCACTTT. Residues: CASSGDRRNSPLHF.

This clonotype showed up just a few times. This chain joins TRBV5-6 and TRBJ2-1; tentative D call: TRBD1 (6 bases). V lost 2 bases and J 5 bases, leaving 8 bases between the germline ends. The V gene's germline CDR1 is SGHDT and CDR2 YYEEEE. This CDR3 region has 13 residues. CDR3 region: CASSFRTDNEQFF. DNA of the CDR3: TGTGCCAGCAGCTTTCGGACAGACAATGAGCAGTTCTTC.

In nucleotides, the CDR3 is TGTGCCATCAGCGGGACCCAGGGTACTGGCTACACCTTC. It specifies CAISGTQGTGYTF. This chain links TRBV10-3 with TRBJ1-2; the D gene is possibly TRBD1 (5 bases). The V gene's germline CDR1 is ENHRY and CDR2 SYGVKD. With 6 bases removed from V and 7 bases from J, the gap between germline ends came to 15 bases. CDR3 length equals 13 residues.

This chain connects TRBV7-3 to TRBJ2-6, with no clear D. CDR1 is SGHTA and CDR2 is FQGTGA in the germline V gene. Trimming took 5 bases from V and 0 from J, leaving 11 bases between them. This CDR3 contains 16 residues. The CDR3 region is CASSRGRYSGANVLTF. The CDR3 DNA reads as TGTGCCAGCAGCCGCGGCAGGTACTCTGGGGCCAACGTCCTGACTTTC.

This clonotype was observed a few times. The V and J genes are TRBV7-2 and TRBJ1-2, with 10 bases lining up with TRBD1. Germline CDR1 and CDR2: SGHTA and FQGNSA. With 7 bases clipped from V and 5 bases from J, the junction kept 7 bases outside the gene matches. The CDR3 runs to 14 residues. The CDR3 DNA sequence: TGTGCCAGCACCCTGACAGGGGGCGGGTATGGCTACACCTTC. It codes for CASTLTGGGYGYTF. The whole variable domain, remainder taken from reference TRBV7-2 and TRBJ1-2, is GAGVSQSPSNKVTEKGKDVELRCDPISGHTALYWYRQSLGQGLEFLIYFQGNSAPDKSGLPSDRFSAERTGGSVSTLTIQRTQQEDSAVYLCASTLTGGGYGYTFGSGTRLTVV.

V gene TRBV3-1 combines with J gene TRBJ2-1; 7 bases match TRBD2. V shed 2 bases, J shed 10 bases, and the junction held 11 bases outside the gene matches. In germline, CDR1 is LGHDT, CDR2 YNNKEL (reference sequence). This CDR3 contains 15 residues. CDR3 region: CASSQRGLGVVEQFF. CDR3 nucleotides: TGTGCCAGCAGCCAACGAGGACTAGGAGTTGTCGAGCAGTTCTTC.

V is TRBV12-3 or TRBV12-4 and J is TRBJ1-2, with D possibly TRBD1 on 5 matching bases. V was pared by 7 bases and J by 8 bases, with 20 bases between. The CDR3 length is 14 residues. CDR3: CASILQGGRPGYTF. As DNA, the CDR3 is TGTGCCAGCATCCTTCAGGGTGGTCGACCCGGCTACACCTTC.

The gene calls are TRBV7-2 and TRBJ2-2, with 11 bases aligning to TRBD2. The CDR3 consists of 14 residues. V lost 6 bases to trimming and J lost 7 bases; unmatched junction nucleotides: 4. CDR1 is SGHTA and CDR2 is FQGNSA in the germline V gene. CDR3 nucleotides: TGTGCCAGCAGGACTAGCGGGGATGGCGGGGAGCTGTTTTTT. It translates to CASRTSGDGGELFF.

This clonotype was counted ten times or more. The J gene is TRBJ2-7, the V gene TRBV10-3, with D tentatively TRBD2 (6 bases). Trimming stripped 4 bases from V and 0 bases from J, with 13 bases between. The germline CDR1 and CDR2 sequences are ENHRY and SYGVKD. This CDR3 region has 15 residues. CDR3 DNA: TGTGCCATCAGTGGGGGGGATCAGGTCTCCTACGAGCAGTACTTC. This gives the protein CAISGGDQVSYEQYF.

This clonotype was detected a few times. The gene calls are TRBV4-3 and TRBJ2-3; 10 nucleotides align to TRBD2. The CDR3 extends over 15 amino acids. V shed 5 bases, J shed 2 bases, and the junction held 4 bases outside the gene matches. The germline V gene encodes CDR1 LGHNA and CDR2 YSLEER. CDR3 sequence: CASSAGLADTDTQYF. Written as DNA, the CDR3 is TGCGCCAGCAGCGCTGGACTAGCGGACACAGATACGCAGTATTTT.

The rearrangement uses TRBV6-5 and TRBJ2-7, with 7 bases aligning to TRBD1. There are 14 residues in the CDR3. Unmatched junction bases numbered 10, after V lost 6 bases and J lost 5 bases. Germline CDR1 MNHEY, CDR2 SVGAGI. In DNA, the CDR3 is TGTGCCAGCAGCCACAGGGGTCTCGCGGACGAGCAGTACTTC. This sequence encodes CASSHRGLADEQYF.

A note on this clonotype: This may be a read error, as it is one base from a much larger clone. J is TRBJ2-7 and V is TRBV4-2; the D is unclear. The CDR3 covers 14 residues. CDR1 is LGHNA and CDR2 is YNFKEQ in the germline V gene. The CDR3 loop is CSSSQDMPPYEQYF. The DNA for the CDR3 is TGTTCCAGCAGCCAAGATATGCCCCCCTACGAGCAGTACTTC.